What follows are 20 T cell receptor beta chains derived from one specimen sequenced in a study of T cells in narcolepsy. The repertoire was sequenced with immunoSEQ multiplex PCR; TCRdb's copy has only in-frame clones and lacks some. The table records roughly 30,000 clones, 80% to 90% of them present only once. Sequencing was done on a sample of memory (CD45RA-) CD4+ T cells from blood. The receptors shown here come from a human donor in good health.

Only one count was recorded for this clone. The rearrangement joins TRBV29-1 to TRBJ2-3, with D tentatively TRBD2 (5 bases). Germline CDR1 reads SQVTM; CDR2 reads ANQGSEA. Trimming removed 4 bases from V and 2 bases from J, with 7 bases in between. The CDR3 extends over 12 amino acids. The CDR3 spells CSVVRATDTQYF. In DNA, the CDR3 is TGCAGCGTTGTGCGGGCCACAGATACGCAGTATTTT.

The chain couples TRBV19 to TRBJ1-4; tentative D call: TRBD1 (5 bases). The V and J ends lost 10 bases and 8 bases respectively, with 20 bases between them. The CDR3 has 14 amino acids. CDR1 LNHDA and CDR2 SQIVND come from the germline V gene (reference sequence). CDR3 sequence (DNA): TGTGCCACCCGCCTTGGGGGAAGGGGAGAAAAACTGTTTTTT. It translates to CATRLGGRGEKLFF.

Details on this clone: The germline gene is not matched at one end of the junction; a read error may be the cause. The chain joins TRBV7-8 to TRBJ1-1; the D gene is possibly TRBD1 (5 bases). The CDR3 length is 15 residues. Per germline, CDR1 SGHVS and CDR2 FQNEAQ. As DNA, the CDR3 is TGTGCCAGCAGCCTAGCTAGGGACTTACGAACTGAAGCTTTCTTT. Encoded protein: CASSLARDLRTEAFF.

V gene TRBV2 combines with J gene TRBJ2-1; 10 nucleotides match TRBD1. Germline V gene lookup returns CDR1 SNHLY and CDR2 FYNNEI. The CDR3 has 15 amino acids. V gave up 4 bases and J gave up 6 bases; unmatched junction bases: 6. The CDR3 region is CASSAEWDRGNEQFF. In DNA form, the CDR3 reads TGTGCCAGCAGTGCAGAGTGGGACAGGGGCAATGAGCAGTTCTTC.

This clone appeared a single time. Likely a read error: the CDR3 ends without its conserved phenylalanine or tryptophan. The CDR3: CASGLVNHKGAEAFS. The CDR3 DNA reads as TGTGCTAGTGGTTTGGTAAATCACAAAGGGGCTGAAGCTTTCTCT. V usage is TRBV12-5 and J usage is TRBJ1-1, with a possible D match to TRBD1 (5 bases). V lost 0 bases and J lost 6, with 14 bases in between. This CDR3 is built from 15 residues. Germline CDR1 and CDR2: LGHNT and FRNRAP.

Here the CDR3 reads CASSRGGQRQETQYF. The CDR3 coding sequence is TGCGCCAGCAGCAGAGGAGGACAGCGCCAAGAGACCCAGTACTTC. The chain employs TRBV5-1 and TRBJ2-5; D perhaps matches TRBD1 (6 bases). Deletions cut 4 bases from V and 1 base from J, with 14 bases between. CDR3 length: 15 amino acids. Per germline, CDR1 SGHRS and CDR2 YFSETQ.

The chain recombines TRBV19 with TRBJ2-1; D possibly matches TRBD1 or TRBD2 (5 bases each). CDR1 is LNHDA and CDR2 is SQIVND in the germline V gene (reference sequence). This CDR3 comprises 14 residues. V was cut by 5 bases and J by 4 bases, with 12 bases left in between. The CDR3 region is CASSVRDQYNEQFF. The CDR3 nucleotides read TGTGCCAGTAGTGTCCGGGACCAATACAATGAGCAGTTCTTC.

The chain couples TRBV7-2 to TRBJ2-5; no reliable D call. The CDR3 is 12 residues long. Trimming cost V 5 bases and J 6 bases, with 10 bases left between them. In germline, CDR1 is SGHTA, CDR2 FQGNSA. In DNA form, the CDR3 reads TGTGCCAGCAGCCCTACCTACCAGACCCAGTACTTC. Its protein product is CASSPTYQTQYF.

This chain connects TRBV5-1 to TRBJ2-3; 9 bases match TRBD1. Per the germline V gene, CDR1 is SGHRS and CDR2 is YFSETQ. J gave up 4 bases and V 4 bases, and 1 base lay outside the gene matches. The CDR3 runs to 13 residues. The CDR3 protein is CASSGTGPDTQYF. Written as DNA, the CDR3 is TGCGCCAGCAGCGGGACAGGGCCAGATACGCAGTATTTT.

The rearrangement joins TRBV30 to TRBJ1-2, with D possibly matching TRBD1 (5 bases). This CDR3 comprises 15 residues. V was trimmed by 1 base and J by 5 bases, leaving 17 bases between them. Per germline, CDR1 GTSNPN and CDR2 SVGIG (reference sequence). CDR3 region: CAWSAGGIGSYGYTF. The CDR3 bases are TGTGCCTGGAGTGCGGGGGGAATAGGGAGTTATGGCTACACCTTC. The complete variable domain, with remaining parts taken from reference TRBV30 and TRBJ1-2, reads SQTIHQWPATLVQPVGSPLSLECTVEGTSNPNLYWYRQAAGRGLQLLFYSVGIGQISSEVPQNLSASRPQDRQFILSSKKLLLSDSGFYLCAWSAGGIGSYGYTFGSGTRLTVV.

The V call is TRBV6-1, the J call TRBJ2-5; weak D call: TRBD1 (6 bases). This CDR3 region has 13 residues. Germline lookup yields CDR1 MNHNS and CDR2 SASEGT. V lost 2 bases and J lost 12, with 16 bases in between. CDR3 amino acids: CASSETPQGKKYF. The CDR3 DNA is TGTGCCAGCAGTGAAACCCCCCAGGGGAAGAAGTACTTC.

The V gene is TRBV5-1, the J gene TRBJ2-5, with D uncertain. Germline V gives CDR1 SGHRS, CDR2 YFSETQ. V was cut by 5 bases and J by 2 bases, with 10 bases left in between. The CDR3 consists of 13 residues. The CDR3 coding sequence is TGCGCCAGCAGGGATAACAGACAAGAGACCCAGTACTTC. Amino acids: CASRDNRQETQYF.

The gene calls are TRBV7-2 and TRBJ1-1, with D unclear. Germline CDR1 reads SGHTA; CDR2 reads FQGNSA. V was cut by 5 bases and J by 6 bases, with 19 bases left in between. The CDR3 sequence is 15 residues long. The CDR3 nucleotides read TGTGCCAGCAGCCAGCGCTTGGGAAGGGAGGCTGAAGCTTTCTTT. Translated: CASSQRLGREAEAFF.

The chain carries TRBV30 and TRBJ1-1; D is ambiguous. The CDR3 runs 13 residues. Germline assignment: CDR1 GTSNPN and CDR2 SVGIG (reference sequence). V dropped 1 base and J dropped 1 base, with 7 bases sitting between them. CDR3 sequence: CAWSGQENTEAFF. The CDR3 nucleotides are TGTGCCTGGAGTGGACAAGAGAACACTGAAGCTTTCTTT.

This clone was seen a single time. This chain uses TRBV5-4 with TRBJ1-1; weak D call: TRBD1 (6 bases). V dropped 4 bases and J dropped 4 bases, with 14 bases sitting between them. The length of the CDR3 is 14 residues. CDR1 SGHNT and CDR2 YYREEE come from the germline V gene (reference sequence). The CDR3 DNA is TGTGCCAGCAGCGCCGGGGGGCGCAGCACTGAAGCTTTCTTT. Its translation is CASSAGGRSTEAFF.

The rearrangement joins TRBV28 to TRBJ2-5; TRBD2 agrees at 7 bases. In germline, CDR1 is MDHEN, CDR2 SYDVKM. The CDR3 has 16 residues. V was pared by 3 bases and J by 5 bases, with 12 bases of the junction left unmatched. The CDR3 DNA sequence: TGTGCCAGCAGTTTTCTTCTAGCGGAGGCCCCGGAGACCCAGTACTTC. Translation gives CASSFLLAEAPETQYF.

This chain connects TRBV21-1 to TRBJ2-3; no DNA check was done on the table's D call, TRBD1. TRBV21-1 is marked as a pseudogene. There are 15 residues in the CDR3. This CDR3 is CASSKALASTDTQYF. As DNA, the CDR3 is TGTGCCAGCAGCAAAGCGCTGGCTAGCACAGATACGCAGTATTTT.

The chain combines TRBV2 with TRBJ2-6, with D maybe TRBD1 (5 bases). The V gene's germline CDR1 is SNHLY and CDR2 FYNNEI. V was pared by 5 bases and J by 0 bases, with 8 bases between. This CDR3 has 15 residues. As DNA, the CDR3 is TGTGCCAGCAGTTACAGGTCCTCTGGGGCCAACGTCCTGACTTTC. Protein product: CASSYRSSGANVLTF.

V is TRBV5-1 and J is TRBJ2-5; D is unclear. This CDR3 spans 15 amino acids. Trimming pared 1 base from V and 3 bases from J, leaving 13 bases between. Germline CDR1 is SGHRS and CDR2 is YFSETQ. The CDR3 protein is CASSLSLGLKETQYF. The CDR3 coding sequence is TGCGCCAGCAGCTTGAGTCTGGGTCTAAAAGAGACCCAGTACTTC.

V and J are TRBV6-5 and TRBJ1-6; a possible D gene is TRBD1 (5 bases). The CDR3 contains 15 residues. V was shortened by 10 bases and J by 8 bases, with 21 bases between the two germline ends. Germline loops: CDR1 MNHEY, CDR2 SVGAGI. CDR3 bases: TGTGCCACCGGGGGAGTTCGGGGTTCCCATTCACCCCTCCACTTT. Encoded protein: CATGGVRGSHSPLHF.